The 28 T cell receptor beta chains below come from one sample, sequenced in a study of blood T cell repertoires in COVID-19. This table comes from immunoSEQ multiplex PCR, and its TCRdb copy is limited to in-frame clones, with some not included. Of roughly 20,000 clones in the sample, roughly 77% were seen once. Sequenced material: peripheral blood. All receptors come from a man aged 55 to 69 with acute or convalescent COVID-19.

This clone was detected only once. This chain joins TRBV6-5 and TRBJ2-3; D gene unclear. The CDR3 contains 14 residues. Germline values: CDR1 MNHEY, CDR2 SVGAGI. Trimming shortened V by 8 bases and J by 0 bases, and 12 bases separated the two germline ends. The CDR3: CASHMSTSTDTQYF. In nucleotides, the CDR3 is TGTGCCAGCCATATGTCGACTAGCACAGATACGCAGTATTTT.

The rearrangement uses TRBV4-2 and TRBJ2-2; no clear D. V dropped 0 bases and J dropped 1 base, with 3 bases sitting between them. This CDR3 region has 14 residues. The germline V gene encodes CDR1 LGHNA and CDR2 YNFKEQ. For the CDR3, the DNA is TGTGCCAGCAGCCAAGACCTGAACACCGGGGAGCTGTTTTTT. Amino acid sequence: CASSQDLNTGELFF.

This clone came up once. The chain recombines TRBV7-9 with TRBJ1-3, with no clear D. Germline CDR1 reads SEHNR; CDR2 reads FQNEAQ (reference sequence). Between the trimmed V and J ends, which lost 1 base and 0 bases, there was a span of 7 bases. CDR3 length: 15 amino acids. The CDR3 region is CASSLGALSGNTIYF. Written as DNA, the CDR3 is TGTGCCAGCAGCTTAGGCGCCCTCTCTGGAAACACCATATATTTT.

This CDR3 reads CASSATAYGYTF. The CDR3, as DNA: TGTGCCAGCAGTGCGACAGCCTATGGCTACACCTTC. The rearrangement joins TRBV6-2 or TRBV6-3 to TRBJ1-2; D might be TRBD1 (5 bases). The V gene's germline CDR1 is MNHEY and CDR2 SVGEGT. The CDR3 is made up of 12 amino acids. Trimming shortened V by 5 bases and J by 4 bases, and 8 bases separated the two germline ends.

The rearrangement links TRBV7-9 to TRBJ1-2; 9 positions agree with TRBD1. The CDR3 is 16 amino acids. V was clipped by 5 bases and J by 2 bases; unmatched bases: 9. Germline V gene data show CDR1 as SEHNR and CDR2 as FQNEAQ (reference sequence). The CDR3 loop is CASSPGTGQYNYGYTF. The CDR3, as DNA: TGTGCCAGCAGCCCTGGGACAGGGCAATACAACTATGGCTACACCTTC.

This clone was counted only a few times. This chain links TRBV1 with TRBJ2-5; TRBD1 reflects the table's D call only, with no check against the DNA. TRBV1 is designated a pseudogene. CDR3 length: 15 amino acids. The CDR3 nucleotides are TGCACCAGCAGCTCGGACAGGAAGTACCAAGAGACCCAGTACTTC. Translation: CTSSSDRKYQETQYF.

The CDR3 here is CASGGAMTLNTEAFF. The CDR3 region has the DNA TGTGCCAGCGGTGGGGCCATGACATTGAACACTGAAGCTTTCTTT. The V and J genes are TRBV2 and TRBJ1-1, with a weak D call TRBD1 (5 bases). Germline-derived CDR1 and CDR2 are SNHLY and FYNNEI. The CDR3 contains 15 residues. Between the trimmed V and J ends, which lost 8 bases and 0 bases, there was a span of 16 bases.

J is TRBJ1-5 and V is TRBV18; D possibly corresponds to TRBD1 (6 bases). V was shortened by 2 bases and J by 4 bases, with 12 bases between the two germline ends. The CDR3 runs 15 residues. CDR1 is KGHSH, CDR2 LQKENI, per germline. The CDR3 region has the DNA TGTGCCAGCTCACCAAGTGAGGACAGAAATCAGCCCCAGCATTTT. It is translated as CASSPSEDRNQPQHF.

The chain recombines TRBV6-5 with TRBJ1-2; D possibly corresponds to TRBD1 (6 bases). CDR1 and CDR2 from the germline V gene are MNHEY and SVGAGI. The V end was cut by 6 bases, the J end by 4 bases, with 15 bases between. This CDR3 is 14 amino acids long. In DNA form, the CDR3 reads TGTGCCAGCAGCTTTATCCAGGGGCGCTATGGCTACACCTTC. Amino acid sequence: CASSFIQGRYGYTF.

The chain recombines TRBV30 with TRBJ1-5, with D maybe TRBD1 (6 bases). Trimming pared 7 bases from V and 6 bases from J, leaving 16 bases between. The CDR3 loop spans 13 amino acids. The V gene's germline CDR1 is GTSNPN and CDR2 SVGIG (reference sequence). The chain's CDR3 is CAYQVRGSQPQHF. The CDR3 nucleotides are TGTGCCTACCAAGTCAGGGGAAGTCAGCCCCAGCATTTT.

The chain carries TRBV30 and TRBJ2-5; TRBD2 agrees at 7 bases. The CDR3 sequence is 13 residues long. V lost 4 bases, J lost 1 base, and 3 bases stayed unmatched. CDR1 GTSNPN and CDR2 SVGIG come from the germline V gene (reference sequence). The CDR3, as DNA: TGTGCCTGGAAGCGGGACCTCCAAGAGACCCAGTACTTC. Amino acids: CAWKRDLQETQYF.

The sample holds a few counts of this clone. The V and J genes are TRBV11-2 and TRBJ2-1; D is uncertain. V was clipped by 6 bases and J by 5 bases, with 14 bases between them. The CDR3 length is 14 residues. Germline loops: CDR1 SGHAT, CDR2 FQNNGV. CDR3 loop: CASRSSTPNNEQFF. CDR3 nucleotide sequence: TGTGCCAGCAGATCAAGCACCCCTAACAATGAGCAGTTCTTC.

The rearrangement uses TRBV19 and TRBJ2-3; D unresolved. Trimming cost V 8 bases and J 11 bases, with 14 bases left between them. The CDR3 length is 11 residues. Germline V lookup: CDR1 LNHDA, CDR2 SQIVND (reference sequence). Here the CDR3 reads CASESPSGQYF. The CDR3 nucleotides read TGTGCCAGTGAATCTCCCTCAGGGCAGTATTTT.

The chain uses TRBV6-2 or TRBV6-3 and TRBJ2-5, with 7 bases lining up with TRBD2. Germline loops: CDR1 MNHEY, CDR2 SVGEGT. Trimming at V came to 6 bases and at J to 5 bases, leaving 6 bases not matched to a gene. This CDR3 comprises 13 residues. CDR3 amino acids: CASSSGLKETQYF. For the CDR3, the DNA is TGTGCCAGCAGCTCGGGACTAAAGGAGACCCAGTACTTC.

J is TRBJ2-2 and V is TRBV5-4; a possible D gene is TRBD1 (8 bases). CDR3 size: 16 residues. Trimming shortened V by 4 bases and J by 5 bases, and 18 bases separated the two germline ends. Germline V lookup: CDR1 SGHNT, CDR2 YYREEE (reference sequence). CDR3 nucleotide sequence: TGTGCCAGCAGCATGCGACAGGGGAGGGGGACCGGGGAGCTGTTTTTT. Translated, it gives CASSMRQGRGTGELFF.

The chain has TRBV5-6 and TRBJ2-7, with D unclear. The CDR3 runs to 15 residues. The V end lost 4 bases, the J end lost 3 bases, and 17 bases lay between the germline ends. CDR1 and CDR2 from the germline V gene are SGHDT and YYEEEE. The CDR3 DNA reads TGTGCCAGCAGCCCAACGCCTACTTTCGGCTACGAGCAGTACTTC. Translating gives CASSPTPTFGYEQYF.

The V and J genes are TRBV4-2 and TRBJ2-1; D gene ambiguous. Per germline, CDR1 LGHNA and CDR2 YNFKEQ. The CDR3 has 13 residues. Trimming took 1 base from V and 6 from J, leaving 7 bases between them. CDR3 protein: CASSQGKRNEQFF. The CDR3 region has the DNA TGTGCCAGCAGCCAAGGGAAGCGCAATGAGCAGTTCTTC.

The chain links TRBV5-1 to TRBJ2-1; TRBD1 aligns across 9 bases. V lost 4 bases and J lost 7; bases outside the gene matches: 9. This CDR3 has 15 amino acids. Germline-derived CDR1 and CDR2 are SGHRS and YFSETQ. This CDR3 reads CASSQQGAQGNEQFF. CDR3 nucleotide sequence: TGCGCCAGCAGCCAACAGGGGGCGCAAGGAAATGAGCAGTTCTTC.

The chain recombines TRBV4-1 with TRBJ2-2; TRBD2 matches at 9 bases. The junction had 5 bases not matched to a gene; V was cut back by 0 bases and J by 3 bases. The CDR3 is 17 residues long. Per germline, CDR1 MGHRA and CDR2 YSYEKL. CDR3 in DNA: TGCGCCAGCAGCCAAGATGGGCGGGGGGGTGACACCGGGGAGCTGTTTTTT. The encoded protein is CASSQDGRGGDTGELFF.

The chain uses TRBV18 and TRBJ1-1, with D possibly being TRBD1 (5 bases). Germline V gene sequence: CDR1 KGHSH, CDR2 LQKENI. The CDR3 spans 14 residues. Trimming stripped 6 bases from V and 2 bases from J, with 13 bases between. This CDR3 is CASSFSGGNTEAFF. DNA of the CDR3: TGTGCCAGCTCCTTCTCCGGGGGTAACACTGAAGCTTTCTTT.

This clone was counted once. The chain employs TRBV2 and TRBJ1-5, with TRBD1 identical over 10 bases. The junction had 9 bases not matched to a gene; V was cut back by 6 bases and J by 1 base. CDR3 length: 17 amino acids. Germline lookup yields CDR1 SNHLY and CDR2 FYNNEI. CDR3: CASSPGQGILSNQPQHF. The CDR3 region has the DNA TGTGCCAGCAGCCCGGGACAGGGGATTTTGAGCAATCAGCCCCAGCATTTT.

The rearrangement uses TRBV6-6 and TRBJ1-5; the D gene is possibly TRBD1 (5 bases). Trimming cost V 6 bases and J 7 bases, with 22 bases left between them. The germline gives CDR1 MNHNY, CDR2 SVGAGI (reference sequence). The CDR3 consists of 16 residues. CDR3 nucleotide sequence: TGTGCCAGCAGCCTGAACCAGGGCTCCCTGCGGCAGCCCCAGCATTTT. This codes for CASSLNQGSLRQPQHF.

This clone was counted a single time. The chain couples TRBV5-1 to TRBJ2-5; unclear D gene. This CDR3 region has 13 residues. Trimming removed 1 base at V and 1 base at J, with 5 bases between. The germline gives CDR1 SGHRS, CDR2 YFSETQ. CDR3 sequence: CASSLHSQETQYF. The CDR3 region has the DNA TGCGCCAGCAGCTTGCACAGCCAAGAGACCCAGTACTTC.

This chain joins TRBV18 and TRBJ1-3; D not resolved. The V end was cut by 3 bases, the J end by 0 bases, with 12 bases between. The CDR3 runs 16 residues. Germline assignment: CDR1 KGHSH and CDR2 LQKENI. The CDR3, as DNA: TGTGCCAGCTCACCGGTCCGAGCGAGCTCTGGAAACACCATATATTTT. Translation: CASSPVRASSGNTIYF.

This chain links TRBV5-6 with TRBJ1-2; D may be TRBD1 (5 bases). The germline V gene encodes CDR1 SGHDT and CDR2 YYEEEE. V gave up 2 bases and J gave up 3 bases, with 8 bases separating them. This CDR3 is built from 13 residues. The CDR3 sequence: CASSFSGDYGYTF. CDR3 DNA: TGTGCCAGCAGCTTTTCGGGGGACTATGGCTACACCTTC. Drawing the rest from reference TRBV5-6 and TRBJ1-2, the complete variable domain is DAGVTQSPTHLIKTRGQQVTLRCSPKSGHDTVSWYQQALGQGPQFIFQYYEEEERQRGNFPDRFSGHQFPNYSSELNVNALLLGDSALYLCASSFSGDYGYTFGSGTRLTVV.

CDR3 sequence (DNA): TGTGCCAGCTTCTCCGTCTTCGGGACAGGGCTGGACACTGAAGCTTTCTTT. As protein: CASFSVFGTGLDTEAFF. This chain joins TRBV27 and TRBJ1-1; TRBD1 matches 9 bases. Trimming took 8 bases from V and 3 from J; bases not matched to a gene: 16. There are 17 residues in the CDR3. CDR1 is MNHEY and CDR2 is SMNVEV in the germline V gene (reference sequence).

This chain uses TRBV19 with TRBJ2-2; TRBD2 matches at 7 bases. The germline V gene has CDR1 LNHDA and CDR2 SQIVND (reference sequence). The CDR3 spans 18 residues. V gave up 7 bases and J gave up 3 bases; unmatched junction bases: 17. The CDR3 sequence is CASISPGGWAGYTGELFF. DNA of the CDR3: TGTGCCAGTATCTCCCCGGGGGGTTGGGCAGGCTACACCGGGGAGCTGTTTTTT.

CDR3: CASSLWTGVGYEQYF. The CDR3 DNA follows: TGCGCCAGCAGCTTGTGGACAGGGGTAGGCTACGAGCAGTACTTC. The chain uses TRBV5-1 and TRBJ2-7; 9 bases are shared with TRBD1. The CDR3 consists of 15 residues. CDR1 SGHRS and CDR2 YFSETQ come from the germline V gene. V shed 1 base, J shed 3 bases, and the junction held 5 bases outside the gene matches.